This T cell receptor (beta chain) was identified during a study of CD8+CD57+ T cells in acquired aplastic anemia. Overall study context: On average, sorted CD4+ and CD8+ cells gave 3.2 ug of DNA. General study results and limits: Patients and controls had in common 25 to 35 CD8+ CDR3 sequences. Simpson's diversity of CD8+ cells was not significantly different in patients compared with controls.

This clonotype was seen a few times. Its target is not known. In patients chosen for sequencing, flow cytometry had shown CD8+CD57+ cell expansion. The enrolled patients all had severe acquired aplastic anemia. Trimming left V 3 bases short and J 6 bases short, with 12 bases between. Germline lookup yields CDR1 SGDLS and CDR2 YYNGEE. CDR3 length: 14 residues. Investigators profiled TCR beta VDJ and CDR3 from genomic DNA template. TCRdb re-called the reads with MiXCR, one entry per CDR3 protein. The sample yields 100,000 to 150,000 distinct CDR3 sequences, 50% to 70% seen once. The rearrangement uses TRBV9 and TRBJ2-2; D remains ambiguous. The TCR comes from a human donor with aplastic anemia. Sequencing input: sorted CD4+, CD8+, or CD8+CD57+ T cells (not recorded which) from PBMCs. CDR3 residues: CASSAYVGPGELFF. Here the CDR3 DNA reads TGTGCCAGCAGCGCCTATGTCGGTCCCGGGGAGCTGTTTTTT.